A selection of T cell receptor beta chains follows, all from one sample in a study of CD8+CD57+ T cells in acquired aplastic anemia. TCRdb recomputed calls from the reads with MiXCR, one row per CDR3 protein. The sample records about 470,000 distinct CDR3 sequences, about a third being singletons. Sequenced sample: sorted CD4+, CD8+, or CD8+CD57+ T cells (not recorded which) from PBMCs. These TCRs come from a human donor with aplastic anemia. Each CDR3 is given with its conserved first and last residue. The D gene is left open where the match is weak. Clone size is given for some rows only: seen once, a few or many times, or a class if the clone is expanded.

d_gene: -
v_gene: TRBV11-1
j_gene: TRBJ1-1
abundance: -
CDR3nt: TGTGCCAGCAGCCTACCCGGGACCCAAAGAATGAACACTGAAGCTTTCTTT
CDR3aa: CASSLPGTQRMNTEAFF

d_gene: -
v_gene: TRBV24-1
j_gene: TRBJ1-5
abundance: few
CDR3nt: TGTGCCACCAGTGACACCGGACAGTACACCCAGCATTTT
CDR3aa: CATSDTGQYTQHF

d_gene: -
v_gene: TRBV30
j_gene: TRBJ1-3
abundance: -
CDR3nt: TGTGCCTGGAGTGTTAGGAGGTCGAGCTCTGGAAACACCATATATTTT
CDR3aa: CAWSVRRSSSGNTIYF

d_gene: -
v_gene: TRBV27
j_gene: TRBJ1-6
abundance: few
CDR3nt: TGTGCCAGCACCCCAAGGGGGGTTGAGAATTCACCCCTCCACTTT
CDR3aa: CASTPRGVENSPLHF

d_gene: -
v_gene: TRBV24-1
j_gene: TRBJ2-3
abundance: -
CDR3nt: TGTGCCACCCGTGATCCTCGCCCAGATACGCAGTATTTT
CDR3aa: CATRDPRPDTQYF

d_gene: -
v_gene: TRBV25-1
j_gene: TRBJ1-1
abundance: many
CDR3nt: TGTGCCAGCAGTGAATCCAGAATATTGAACACTGAAGCTTTCTTT
CDR3aa: CASSESRILNTEAFF

d_gene: -
v_gene: TRBV4-2
j_gene: TRBJ1-5
abundance: few
CDR3nt: TGTGCCAGCAGCCAAGATTCCGGAAGCAATCAGCCCCAGCATTTT
CDR3aa: CASSQDSGSNQPQHF

d_gene: TRBD1
v_gene: TRBV2
j_gene: TRBJ1-4
abundance: many
CDR3nt: TGTGCCAGCGTTGACCCTTTGGACAGGCTTGAAAAACTGTTTTTT
CDR3aa: CASVDPLDRLEKLFF

d_gene: TRBD1
v_gene: TRBV25-1
j_gene: TRBJ1-5
abundance: -
CDR3nt: TGTGCCAGCAGCCTGACAGGGTCCCCGAATCAGCCCCAGCATTTT
CDR3aa: CASSLTGSPNQPQHF

d_gene: -
v_gene: TRBV24-1
j_gene: TRBJ2-3
abundance: many
CDR3nt: TGTGCCACCTCTGATTTAGGAGGGCGGATGCAGTATTTT
CDR3aa: CATSDLGGRMQYF

d_gene: -
v_gene: TRBV10-3
j_gene: TRBJ1-5
abundance: once
CDR3nt: TGTGCCATCAGTGACGGGACAATGAATCAGCCCCAGCATTTT
CDR3aa: CAISDGTMNQPQHF

d_gene: -
v_gene: TRBV5-1
j_gene: TRBJ2-5
abundance: -
CDR3nt: TGCGCCAGCAGCTTGGAGGCTCTTCCTCAAGAGACCCAGTACTTC
CDR3aa: CASSLEALPQETQYF

d_gene: -
v_gene: TRBV15
j_gene: TRBJ1-4
abundance: many
CDR3nt: TGTGCCACCAGCATTGGGCCCCCAAATGAAAAACTGTTTTTT
CDR3aa: CATSIGPPNEKLFF

d_gene: -
v_gene: TRBV19
j_gene: TRBJ1-1
abundance: many
CDR3nt: TGTGCCAGTAGTAGGAAGGATAATGAAGCTTTCTTT
CDR3aa: CASSRKDNEAFF

d_gene: -
v_gene: TRBV20-1
j_gene: TRBJ1-2
abundance: -
CDR3nt: TGCAGTGCCCCCCCCCCAGAAAACTATGGCTACACCTTC
CDR3aa: CSAPPPENYGYTF

d_gene: -
v_gene: TRBV2
j_gene: TRBJ1-4
abundance: few
CDR3nt: TGTGCCAGCAGTGATCGGGCCGGGGCTAATGAAAAACTGTTTTTT
CDR3aa: CASSDRAGANEKLFF